Described below is a single T cell receptor (beta chain) sequence and its context. Its antigen is unknown. This sample is drawn from a study of shared clonotypes between healthy human individuals. Study-level information: A couple of female and a few male donors aged 18 to 49 were enrolled. Study findings and constraints: Generally, naive subsets (rather than memory subsets) showed larger estimated richness.

Assay: immunoSEQ multiplex PCR; the TCRdb copy retains only in-frame clones and omits some. The sample has around 510,000 clones, 95% to 96% seen once. The CDR3 consists of 14 residues. In germline, CDR1 is SEHNR, CDR2 FQNEAQ (reference sequence). V trimming: 6 bases; J trimming: 1 base; junction bases outside the gene matches: 3. The chain links TRBV7-9 to TRBJ1-1; TRBD1 aligns across 9 bases. This TCR was sampled from a woman aged 25-40 years in good health. Sequenced material: naive CD4+ T cells sorted from blood. The subset was: CD45RA+ positively selected. CDR3 in DNA: TGTGCCAGCAGAGGGACAGGGAGGAACACTGAAGCTTTCTTT. It translates to CASRGTGRNTEAFF.